Shown below are 29 T cell receptor beta chains from a single sample sequenced in a study of early T cells in non-severe SARS-CoV-2 infection (dated by TCRdb to about 2021). The receptor library was made with 5' RACE. These reads were obtained on a NextSeq 500. The raw public data were reprocessed by TCRdb itself: fastp quality trimming at Q25, MiXCR clonotype calling, in-frame beta chains only. CDR3 protein sequences are deduplicated, and each keeps its most common genes and DNA. Present in this sample are tens of thousands of distinct CDR3 sequences, 9% to 15% of which were seen just once. About 5% of the sample goes to the ten largest clones. The specimen sequenced was whole blood. These receptor sequences come from an adult who was a healthcare worker with PCR-confirmed SARS-CoV-2 infection or an uninfected control (not recorded which).

This clonotype was recorded at least ten times. The chain links TRBV18 to TRBJ2-6; 11 bases align to TRBD2. Germline V lookup: CDR1 KGHSH, CDR2 LQKENI. The CDR3 loop spans 17 amino acids. The ends lost 6 bases at V and 0 bases at J; junction bases unmatched: 4. Here the CDR3 reads CASSPSGRNSGANVLTF. The CDR3 DNA is TGTGCCAGCTCCCCTAGCGGGAGGAACTCTGGGGCCAACGTCCTGACTTTC.

This clonotype showed up just a few times. V and J are TRBV20-1 and TRBJ1-5; a possible D gene is TRBD1 (5 bases). CDR1 is DFQATT, CDR2 SNEGSKA, per germline (reference sequence). The CDR3 sequence is 14 residues long. With 2 bases removed from V and 7 bases from J, the gap between germline ends came to 15 bases. The CDR3 DNA is TGCAGTGCTAGAACCGGGACCCAAAGGCAGCCCCAGCATTTT. Translation: CSARTGTQRQPQHF.

The chain uses TRBV18 and TRBJ1-2; D unresolved. Looked up from germline, CDR1 is KGHSH and CDR2 is LQKENI. The CDR3 sequence is 13 residues long. The V and J ends lost 2 bases and 8 bases respectively, with 12 bases between them. The CDR3, as DNA: TGTGCCAGCTCACCAGATATGGGCGAAGGCTACACCTTC. It is translated as CASSPDMGEGYTF.

This clonotype was counted many times. The chain recombines TRBV20-1 with TRBJ1-1, with unresolved D. Per germline, CDR1 DFQATT and CDR2 SNEGSKA (reference sequence). Trimming pared 6 bases from V and 0 bases from J, leaving 8 bases between. This CDR3 region has 12 residues. The CDR3 DNA is TGCAGTGCCATTTTCTTGAACACTGAAGCTTTCTTT. It specifies CSAIFLNTEAFF.

There are a few counts of this clonotype. The J gene is TRBJ2-5, the V gene TRBV11-2, with 13 bases fitting TRBD2. Germline CDR1 and CDR2: SGHAT and FQNNGV. The CDR3 totals 17 residues. The V and J ends lost 6 bases and 5 bases, in that order; junction bases with no gene match: 12. CDR3 sequence reads: CASRTGLAGVYMETQYF. The DNA for the CDR3 is TGTGCCAGCAGGACCGGACTAGCGGGGGTGTATATGGAGACCCAGTACTTC.

This clonotype was seen ten or more times. V gene TRBV7-6 combines with J gene TRBJ1-1; D not resolved. This CDR3 is 13 amino acids long. V shed 1 base and J shed 4 bases, with 7 bases lying between them. Per the germline V gene, CDR1 is SGHVS and CDR2 is FNYEAQ. The CDR3 coding sequence is TGTGCCAGCAGCTTAGATAGTCGCACTGAAGCTTTCTTT. This gives the protein CASSLDSRTEAFF.

Many counts were recorded for this clonotype. The V call is TRBV27, the J call TRBJ2-4; 9 nucleotides agree with TRBD1. V dropped 5 bases and J dropped 3; count of bases not matched to a gene: 20. The germline CDR1 and CDR2 sequences are MNHEY and SMNVEV (reference sequence). There are 20 residues in the CDR3. The CDR3 DNA reads as TGTGCCAGCAGTCCAAACGTATTCCTAGGACAGGGGCTAGGCAAAAACATTCAGTACTTC. It specifies CASSPNVFLGQGLGKNIQYF.

This clonotype was seen repeatedly, ten times or more. The chain links TRBV7-6 to TRBJ2-7; D perhaps matches TRBD2 (6 bases). Per the germline V gene, CDR1 is SGHVS and CDR2 is FNYEAQ. The CDR3 contains 14 residues. Deletions cut 3 bases from V and 5 bases from J, with 14 bases between. CDR3 sequence (DNA): TGTGCCAGCAGCTTGGTAACCCCGGGGGACGAGCAGTACTTC. Translation gives CASSLVTPGDEQYF.

V usage is TRBV11-2 and J usage is TRBJ2-3; TRBD2 agrees at 9 bases. The CDR3 is made up of 16 amino acids. Germline V gene lookup returns CDR1 SGHAT and CDR2 FQNNGV. The J segment lost 4 bases and the V segment lost 4 bases, leaving 9 bases of the junction unmatched. In DNA, the CDR3 is TGTGCCAGCAGCTCCCCGGCGGGGGGGCGTGCAGATACGCAGTATTTT. It encodes CASSSPAGGRADTQYF.

V gene TRBV19 combines with J gene TRBJ2-2, with 8 bases identical to TRBD2. Germline V gene sequence: CDR1 LNHDA, CDR2 SQIVND (reference sequence). The CDR3 extends over 14 amino acids. Trimming cost V 8 bases and J 6 bases; bases outside gene matches: 8. The CDR3 DNA follows: TGTGCCAGTTTCGCGGGAGGTTTTCCCGGGGAGCTGTTTTTT. Translation: CASFAGGFPGELFF.

This clonotype was found many times. The rearrangement uses TRBV11-2 and TRBJ2-5; 13 bases are a match to TRBD2. The junction had 7 bases not matched to a gene; V was cut back by 8 bases and J by 4 bases. The CDR3 covers 15 residues. Germline CDR1 is SGHAT and CDR2 is FQNNGV. The CDR3 loop is CASEGTSGIGETQYF. CDR3 DNA: TGTGCCAGCGAAGGGACTAGCGGGATAGGAGAGACCCAGTACTTC.

This clonotype appeared a few times. Written as DNA, the CDR3 is TGTGCCAGCAGTTCCTGGACAGGGGGGGGACTAGCGAGCAAAATGATCTACGAGCAGTACTTC. Its protein is CASSSWTGGGLASKMIYEQYF. The rearrangement links TRBV28 to TRBJ2-7; D assignment may be TRBD1 or TRBD2 (10 bases each). Germline CDR1 is MDHEN and CDR2 is SYDVKM. This CDR3 is built from 21 residues. With 4 bases removed from V and 3 bases from J, the gap between germline ends came to 34 bases.

A few counts support this clonotype. This chain's CDR3 is CASSFRSANTEAFF. Written as DNA, the CDR3 is TGTGCCAGCAGCTTTCGGTCAGCAAACACTGAAGCTTTCTTT. V and J are TRBV5-6 and TRBJ1-1; D not resolved. The CDR3 totals 14 residues. V was clipped by 2 bases and J by 2 bases, with 10 bases between them. Germline assignment: CDR1 SGHDT and CDR2 YYEEEE. The whole variable domain, filled in from reference TRBV5-6 and TRBJ1-1, reads DAGVTQSPTHLIKTRGQQVTLRCSPKSGHDTVSWYQQALGQGPQFIFQYYEEEERQRGNFPDRFSGHQFPNYSSELNVNALLLGDSALYLCASSFRSANTEAFFGQGTRLTVV.

This clonotype has more than one count but fewer than ten. The genes are TRBV12-3 or TRBV12-4 and TRBJ2-3; 10 nucleotides match TRBD2. The CDR3 sequence is 14 residues long. V gave up 6 bases and J gave up 1 base; unmatched junction bases: 1. DNA of the CDR3: TGTGCCAGCAGGCTAGCGGGAGGCACAGATACGCAGTATTTT. Translated: CASRLAGGTDTQYF.

V and J are TRBV7-3 and TRBJ2-1; TRBD2 matches 9 bases. V shed 1 base, J shed 8 bases, and the junction held 9 bases outside the gene matches. The CDR3 is 16 amino acids. Germline V CDR1 and CDR2: SGHTA, FQGTGA. The CDR3 DNA reads TGTGCCAGCAGCTTAAGTAGCGGGAGAGGTAGGGATGAGCAGTTCTTC. Translation gives CASSLSSGRGRDEQFF.

This clonotype was observed many times. The J gene is TRBJ2-5, the V gene TRBV11-2; no firm D call. Trimming stripped 5 bases from V and 5 bases from J, with 9 bases between. This CDR3 comprises 12 residues. Looked up from germline, CDR1 is SGHAT and CDR2 is FQNNGV. CDR3 nucleotides: TGTGCCAGCAGCCCCCCGTCGGAGACCCAGTACTTC. This encodes CASSPPSETQYF.

This clonotype was counted between two and nine times. V is TRBV29-1 and J is TRBJ2-5; 9 bases match TRBD1. This CDR3 contains 14 residues. Germline CDR1 is SQVTM and CDR2 is ANQGSEA. V trimming: 7 bases; J trimming: 4 bases; junction bases outside the gene matches: 10. This CDR3 is CSALTGGGRETQYF. The CDR3 DNA is TGCAGCGCCTTGACAGGGGGAGGTCGAGAGACCCAGTACTTC.

This chain connects TRBV29-1 to TRBJ1-4; TRBD1 matches at 7 bases. This CDR3 region has 12 residues. V lost 4 bases to trimming and J lost 11 bases; unmatched junction nucleotides: 7. Germline CDR1 reads SQVTM; CDR2 reads ANQGSEA. The CDR3 nucleotides read TGCAGCGTTGTGATAGGGGGCGGGAAACTGTTTTTT. Protein: CSVVIGGGKLFF.

V and J are TRBV20-1 and TRBJ2-1; 7 positions match TRBD2. V shed 0 bases and J 4 bases; nucleotides not matched to a gene: 9. This CDR3 region has 16 residues. From germline, CDR1 is DFQATT and CDR2 SNEGSKA (reference sequence). The CDR3 region is CSARDSSGTFYNEQFF. CDR3 nucleotide sequence: TGCAGTGCTAGAGATTCGAGCGGGACGTTTTACAATGAGCAGTTCTTC.

The V call is TRBV7-6, the J call TRBJ2-1; D may be TRBD1 (6 bases). This CDR3 region has 12 residues. Looked up from germline, CDR1 is SGHVS and CDR2 is FNYEAQ. The germline V and J ends were trimmed by 4 bases and 9 bases, with 10 bases remaining between them. The CDR3 spells CASSSRGVEQFF. The CDR3, as DNA: TGTGCCAGCAGCTCCAGGGGAGTTGAGCAGTTCTTC.

This clonotype has a handful of counts. This chain joins TRBV18 and TRBJ2-1; the D call may be TRBD1 or TRBD2 (5 bases each). The V end was cut by 3 bases, the J end by 7 bases, with 10 bases between. Germline V lookup: CDR1 KGHSH, CDR2 LQKENI. The CDR3 extends over 13 amino acids. The CDR3 loop reads CASSPGPGNEQFF. CDR3 nucleotide sequence: TGTGCCAGCTCACCGGGACCTGGTAATGAGCAGTTCTTC.

V gene TRBV5-1 combines with J gene TRBJ2-7; unclear D gene. Germline assignment: CDR1 SGHRS and CDR2 YFSETQ. Trimming removed 4 bases at V and 1 base at J, with 9 bases between. The CDR3 is made up of 13 amino acids. CDR3 nucleotides: TGCGCCAGCAGCACAGTCTCATCCTACGAGCAGTACTTC. This translates into CASSTVSSYEQYF.

This clonotype was observed a handful of times. The chain links TRBV6-6 to TRBJ1-1; 7 bases map to TRBD1. This CDR3 region has 13 residues. After removal of 6 bases from V and 4 bases from J, the junction contained 5 bases not matched to a gene. CDR1 is MNHNY and CDR2 is SVGAGI in the germline V gene (reference sequence). CDR3 sequence: CASSQGGVTEAFF. The CDR3 bases are TGTGCCAGCAGCCAGGGGGGAGTCACTGAAGCTTTCTTT.

This clonotype appeared many times. The chain is built from TRBV19 and TRBJ2-7, with D tentatively TRBD1 (5 bases). The CDR3 covers 13 residues. The V and J ends lost 4 bases and 3 bases respectively, with 10 bases between them. CDR1 and CDR2 (germline): LNHDA, SQIVND (reference sequence). The CDR3 DNA follows: TGTGCCAGTAGTAGTGGACAAAGCTACGAGCAGTACTTC. This translates into CASSSGQSYEQYF.

This clonotype appeared many times. This sequence joins TRBV20-1 and TRBJ2-7; D is perhaps TRBD2 (5 bases). CDR1 and CDR2 from the germline V gene are DFQATT and SNEGSKA (reference sequence). Deletions cut 3 bases from V and 0 bases from J, with 9 bases between. The CDR3 sequence is 13 residues long. This chain's CDR3 is CSASSGVSYEQYF. The CDR3 DNA is TGCAGTGCTAGCTCCGGGGTCTCCTACGAGCAGTACTTC.

The chain recombines TRBV20-1 with TRBJ2-2, with 11 bases aligning to TRBD2. With 3 bases clipped from V and 5 bases from J, the junction kept 14 bases outside the gene matches. Germline CDR1 reads DFQATT; CDR2 reads SNEGSKA (reference sequence). This CDR3 has 18 amino acids. The CDR3 DNA is TGCAGTGCTAGTGGCCTAGCGGGAGGCCCCGGAGGGACCGGGGAGCTGTTTTTT. Translation gives CSASGLAGGPGGTGELFF.

This clonotype occurred many times. This chain connects TRBV5-5 to TRBJ2-1; D gene ambiguous. CDR3 size: 14 residues. Germline V gene data show CDR1 as SGHKS and CDR2 as YYEKEE (reference sequence). V was trimmed by 2 bases and J by 0 bases, leaving 6 bases between them. CDR3 protein: CASSLADSYNEQFF. The CDR3, as DNA: TGTGCCAGCAGCTTAGCAGACTCCTACAATGAGCAGTTCTTC.

This clonotype was seen at least ten times. The CDR3 loop is CASSEGWPRTGELFF. The DNA for the CDR3 is TGTGCCAGCAGTGAAGGTTGGCCCCGCACCGGGGAGCTGTTTTTT. V and J are TRBV6-1 and TRBJ2-2, with D hard to call. V was clipped by 1 base and J by 4 bases, with 10 bases between them. Per the germline V gene, CDR1 is MNHNS and CDR2 is SASEGT. The CDR3 length is 15 residues.

This clonotype came up many times. V is TRBV30 and J is TRBJ2-7; 8 nucleotides align to TRBD2. Trimming removed 1 base from V and 3 bases from J; junction bases left unmatched: 11. From germline, CDR1 is GTSNPN and CDR2 SVGIG (reference sequence). The CDR3 loop spans 16 amino acids. CDR3 sequence reads: CAWSDPRGGGYYEQYF. CDR3 in DNA: TGTGCCTGGAGTGACCCCCGGGGCGGGGGGTACTACGAGCAGTACTTC.